These 5 T cell receptor beta chains came from one sample sequenced in a study of blood T cell repertoires in COVID-19. Measured with immunoSEQ multiplex PCR; TCRdb has only the in-frame clones, and not every one. Among some 200,000 clones listed, 82% were seen once. The sample consisted of peripheral blood. Source of these receptors: a woman aged 65 to 85 with COVID-19, enrolled during active disease.

J is TRBJ1-1 and V is TRBV11-2; D perhaps matches TRBD1 (6 bases). CDR1 and CDR2 (germline): SGHAT, FQNNGV. V was pared by 6 bases and J by 1 base, with 12 bases between. The CDR3 extends over 14 amino acids. CDR3 amino acids: CASRDGTKNTEAFF. CDR3 in DNA: TGTGCCAGCAGAGACGGGACAAAGAACACTGAAGCTTTCTTT.

This clone was counted once. The chain combines TRBV19 with TRBJ2-7; D remains ambiguous. The CDR3 loop spans 11 amino acids. The V gene's germline CDR1 is LNHDA and CDR2 SQIVND (reference sequence). The V gene lost 6 bases and the J gene lost 3 bases, with 6 bases spanning the gap. This CDR3 is CASRQFYEQYF. The CDR3 nucleotides are TGTGCCAGTAGGCAGTTCTACGAGCAGTACTTC.

The genes are TRBV29-1 and TRBJ1-1; a weak D match, TRBD1 (5 bases). The germline V and J ends were trimmed by 7 bases and 2 bases, with 17 bases remaining between them. The CDR3 totals 14 residues. Germline-derived CDR1 and CDR2 are SQVTM and ANQGSEA. The CDR3 DNA is TGCAGCGCTAGCGGGGGTCGTGGTAACACTGAAGCTTTCTTT. It specifies CSASGGRGNTEAFF.

The rearrangement uses TRBV27 and TRBJ2-3; weak D call: TRBD2 (5 bases). The V end was cut by 7 bases, the J end by 4 bases, with 15 bases between. Germline CDR1 is MNHEY and CDR2 is SMNVEV (reference sequence). The CDR3 contains 14 residues. The CDR3, as DNA: TGTGCCAGCAAGGATGAGGGAATTGCAGATACGCAGTATTTT. Translation gives CASKDEGIADTQYF.

The chain combines TRBV27 with TRBJ1-2; D may be TRBD1 (6 bases). Germline loops: CDR1 MNHEY, CDR2 SMNVEV (reference sequence). The CDR3 covers 13 residues. V was cut by 6 bases and J by 4 bases, with 12 bases left in between. Here the CDR3 DNA reads TGTGCCAGCAGGTCGTCAGGGGCCTATGGCTACACCTTC. As protein: CASRSSGAYGYTF.